The 22 T cell receptor beta chains below come from one sample, sequenced in a study of blood T cell repertoires in COVID-19. Using immunoSEQ multiplex PCR, the repertoire was profiled, and TCRdb retains in-frame clones only, with some absent. The table records fewer than 300,000 clones, approximately 87% of them present only once. What was sequenced was peripheral blood. All receptors derive from a woman in her 30s with COVID-19, enrolled during active disease.

This clone came up many times. The DNA for the CDR3 is TGTGCCAGTAGTATAGCCCTAGATGGGACCGGGGAGCTGTTTTTT. It is translated as CASSIALDGTGELFF. This chain joins TRBV19 and TRBJ2-2; D gene uncertain. Trimming pared 1 base from V and 5 bases from J, leaving 11 bases between. The germline gives CDR1 LNHDA, CDR2 SQIVND (reference sequence). The CDR3 runs to 15 residues.

V is TRBV3-1 (or the pseudogene TRBV3-2) and J is TRBJ1-5; weak D call: TRBD1 (6 bases). CDR3 length: 15 amino acids. Looked up from germline, CDR1 is LGHDT and CDR2 is YNNKEL (reference sequence). Trimming removed 0 bases at V and 7 bases at J, with 13 bases between. The CDR3 DNA follows: TGTGCCAGCAGCCAAGATCGCAGGGGCGGACAGCCCCAGCATTTT. Translated: CASSQDRRGGQPQHF.

The rearrangement joins TRBV12-5 to TRBJ1-4, with 7 bases identical to TRBD1. The CDR3 runs to 15 residues. V was pared by 6 bases and J by 7 bases, with 11 bases of the junction left unmatched. The germline CDR1 and CDR2 sequences are LGHNT and FRNRAP. CDR3 coding DNA: TGTGCTAGTGGCACGTCAACAGGGGTCTCTGAAAAACTGTTTTTT. This gives the protein CASGTSTGVSEKLFF.

This chain links TRBV5-8 with TRBJ1-5; D ambiguous. The CDR3 is 18 residues long. The V end was cut by 4 bases, the J end by 0 bases, with 20 bases between. The germline V gene encodes CDR1 SGHTS and CDR2 YDEGEE. The CDR3 here is CASSRLVAGYYSNQPQHF. The CDR3 DNA follows: TGTGCCAGCAGCCGGCTAGTGGCCGGTTATTATAGCAATCAGCCCCAGCATTTT.

This rearrangement joins TRBV4-1 to TRBJ2-7, with D maybe TRBD2 (6 bases). The germline V gene encodes CDR1 MGHRA and CDR2 YSYEKL. Trimming cost V 4 bases and J 5 bases, with 18 bases left between them. This CDR3 is 15 amino acids long. The CDR3 DNA follows: TGCGCCAGCAGCCCGAAACACGGGACTCTACACGAGCAGTACTTC. This sequence encodes CASSPKHGTLHEQYF.

V gene TRBV5-5 combines with J gene TRBJ1-2; D call uncertain. Per the germline V gene, CDR1 is SGHKS and CDR2 is YYEKEE (reference sequence). The V end lost 0 bases, the J end lost 3 bases, and 6 bases lay between the germline ends. The CDR3 length is 13 residues. Written as DNA, the CDR3 is TGTGCCAGCAGCTTGGAACAGCACTATGGCTACACCTTC. Translation: CASSLEQHYGYTF.

The chain links TRBV7-2 to TRBJ2-1; 10 bases are a match to TRBD2. The V gene's germline CDR1 is SGHTA and CDR2 FQGNSA. This CDR3 region has 16 residues. J gave up 2 bases and V 5 bases, and 6 bases lay outside the gene matches. CDR3 sequence (DNA): TGTGCCAGCAGCCCCATAGCGGGGGGAGCCTACAATGAGCAGTTCTTC. Protein sequence: CASSPIAGGAYNEQFF.

This chain connects TRBV19 to TRBJ2-1, with 10 positions matching TRBD2. This CDR3 comprises 16 residues. Germline V gene data show CDR1 as LNHDA and CDR2 as SQIVND (reference sequence). Germline trimming cut 5 bases from V and 4 bases from J; bases unmatched to any gene: 8. CDR3 bases: TGTGCCAGTAGTGTCTTTAGCGGGGGGTCGTACAATGAGCAGTTCTTC. This sequence encodes CASSVFSGGSYNEQFF. The full variable domain, its missing parts supplied by reference TRBV19 and TRBJ2-1, is DGGITQSPKYLFRKEGQNVTLSCEQNLNHDAMYWYRQDPGQGLRLIYYSQIVNDFQKGDIAEGYSVSREKKESFPLTVTSAQKNPTAFYLCASSVFSGGSYNEQFFGPGTRLTVL.

The CDR3 nucleotides are TGCGCCAGCAGCCTAGGGACAGGGGGCGCAGGGCCCCGCACTGAAGCTTTCTTT. Its translation is CASSLGTGGAGPRTEAFF. V usage is TRBV4-1 and J usage is TRBJ1-1, with TRBD1 matching over 12 bases. This CDR3 spans 18 amino acids. Germline CDR1 reads MGHRA; CDR2 reads YSYEKL. The ends lost 4 bases at V and 4 bases at J; junction bases unmatched: 13.

V and J are TRBV19 and TRBJ2-1; 12 bases map to TRBD2. Looked up from germline, CDR1 is LNHDA and CDR2 is SQIVND (reference sequence). The CDR3 loop spans 15 amino acids. V shed 4 bases and J 6 bases; nucleotides not matched to a gene: 4. In nucleotides, the CDR3 is TGTGCCAGTAGTACCCTAGCGGGGGGGCCCAATGAGCAGTTCTTC. Translation gives CASSTLAGGPNEQFF.

The J gene is TRBJ2-4, the V gene TRBV3-1 (or the pseudogene TRBV3-2); 8 bases fit TRBD1. After removal of 4 bases from V and 4 bases from J, the junction contained 9 bases not matched to a gene. The length of the CDR3 is 16 residues. Germline CDR1 LGHDT, CDR2 YNNKEL (reference sequence). The CDR3 is CASSPDRANYKNIQYF. The CDR3 coding sequence is TGTGCCAGCAGCCCGGACAGGGCCAACTATAAAAACATTCAGTACTTC.

V and J are TRBV3-1 (or the pseudogene TRBV3-2) and TRBJ1-5, with unresolved D. Trimming pared 1 base from V and 4 bases from J, leaving 8 bases between. The CDR3 extends over 14 amino acids. Germline CDR1 LGHDT, CDR2 YNNKEL (reference sequence). In DNA, the CDR3 is TGTGCCAGCAGCCAAGTCTGGAGTAATCAGCCCCAGCATTTT. Protein sequence: CASSQVWSNQPQHF.

The J gene is TRBJ1-2, the V gene TRBV15, with a tentative D call TRBD1 (5 bases). The CDR3 loop spans 16 amino acids. CDR1 and CDR2 (germline): LNHNV, YYDKDF (reference sequence). V lost 0 bases to trimming and J lost 4 bases, with 15 bases between them. For the CDR3, the DNA is TGTGCCACCAGCAGAGATAAGGAGGGGTCGGGCTATGGCTACACCTTC. Protein product: CATSRDKEGSGYGYTF.

This sequence joins TRBV3-1 (or the pseudogene TRBV3-2) and TRBJ1-6, with D unresolved. V dropped 3 bases and J dropped 0 bases, with 6 bases sitting between them. Germline CDR1 reads LGHDT; CDR2 reads YNNKEL (reference sequence). This CDR3 is built from 15 residues. The CDR3 DNA follows: TGTGCCAGCAGCCAGAGGCTCTCCTATAATTCACCCCTCCACTTT. This sequence encodes CASSQRLSYNSPLHF.

The chain uses TRBV28 and TRBJ1-2, with 7 bases that match TRBD1. J was trimmed by 7 bases and V by 6 bases; bases with no gene match: 14. This CDR3 region has 15 residues. Germline lookup yields CDR1 MDHEN and CDR2 SYDVKM. CDR3: CASRRGGGGSGGYTF. CDR3 nucleotides: TGTGCCAGCAGGAGGGGCGGAGGGGGCTCGGGTGGCTACACCTTC.

This clone was recorded once. V gene TRBV5-6 combines with J gene TRBJ1-1; 9 bases are a match to TRBD1. The V gene's germline CDR1 is SGHDT and CDR2 YYEEEE. The CDR3 loop spans 15 amino acids. V gave up 4 bases and J gave up 4 bases; unmatched junction bases: 8. For the CDR3, the DNA is TGTGCCAGCAGCCTGAGACAGGGGGTTAGCACTGAAGCTTTCTTT. This gives the protein CASSLRQGVSTEAFF. Together with reference TRBV5-6 and TRBJ1-1, the CDR3 gives the full variable domain: DAGVTQSPTHLIKTRGQQVTLRCSPKSGHDTVSWYQQALGQGPQFIFQYYEEEERQRGNFPDRFSGHQFPNYSSELNVNALLLGDSALYLCASSLRQGVSTEAFFGQGTRLTVV.

The chain has TRBV3-1 (or the pseudogene TRBV3-2) and TRBJ1-6; TRBD1 agrees at 8 bases. The CDR3 totals 13 residues. V shed 9 bases and J 7 bases; nucleotides not matched to a gene: 5. Germline values: CDR1 LGHDT, CDR2 YNNKEL (reference sequence). This CDR3 is CASKTGVNSPLHF. The CDR3 DNA reads as TGTGCCAGTAAGACAGGGGTGAATTCACCCCTCCACTTT.

V usage is TRBV11-2 and J usage is TRBJ2-7; 9 bases are a match to TRBD1. The CDR3 is 17 amino acids. With V trimmed by 2 bases and J by 6 bases, 14 bases remained unmatched. Germline V lookup: CDR1 SGHAT, CDR2 FQNNGV. CDR3 protein: CASSLNGGTPGQGEQYF. The CDR3 nucleotides are TGTGCCAGCAGCTTAAACGGAGGGACACCGGGACAGGGCGAGCAGTACTTC.

This sequence joins TRBV13 and TRBJ2-7; possibly TRBD2 for D (5 bases). V was pared by 0 bases and J by 3 bases, with 15 bases between. The germline V gene has CDR1 PRHDT and CDR2 FYEKMQ (reference sequence). The CDR3 has 16 amino acids. The CDR3 loop is CASSLGRGRRFYEQYF. The CDR3 nucleotides are TGTGCCAGCAGCTTAGGCCGCGGGCGGAGATTCTACGAGCAGTACTTC.

The chain combines TRBV15 with TRBJ2-2, with TRBD1 as a possible D gene (5 bases). Germline lookup yields CDR1 LNHNV and CDR2 YYDKDF (reference sequence). The CDR3 is 17 residues long. V shed 3 bases and J shed 2 bases, with 16 bases lying between them. The CDR3 DNA follows: TGTGCCACCAGCAGGGTTCTCCTGACAGAAAACACCGGGGAGCTGTTTTTT. Encoded protein: CATSRVLLTENTGELFF.

This chain connects TRBV6-1 to TRBJ1-5; D might be TRBD1 (6 bases). From germline, CDR1 is MNHNS and CDR2 SASEGT. The CDR3 is made up of 17 amino acids. Trimming removed 1 base from V and 2 bases from J, with 15 bases in between. The CDR3 loop is CASSEGPGTLGNQPQHF. Written as DNA, the CDR3 is TGTGCCAGCAGTGAAGGACCTGGGACATTAGGCAATCAGCCCCAGCATTTT.

As concerns this clone: The junction departs from the called germline gene at one end, perhaps through a read error. The V and J genes are TRBV27 and TRBJ2-1; D may be TRBD2 (5 bases). Germline assignment: CDR1 MNHEY and CDR2 SMNVEV (reference sequence). The CDR3 extends over 16 amino acids. The CDR3 protein is CASSLSGKILGNEQFF. DNA for the CDR3: TGTGCCAGCAGTCTATCCGGGAAAATCCTTGGCAATGAGCAGTTCTTC.